This passage covers 3 T cell receptor beta chains from one sample sequenced in a study of T cell repertoires in cytomegalovirus infection. TCRdb ran MiXCR on the reads and lists one entry per CDR3 protein. The sample lists about 260,000 distinct CDR3 sequences, approximately 15% occurring once. The sequenced material came from PBMCs. The source is a human donor in good health (CMV status not recorded). Some clones in this sample may be carry-over from other donors' samples.

This clonotype was counted only a few times. The chain has TRBV20-1 and TRBJ2-1; 7 bases align to TRBD2. CDR1 and CDR2 from the germline V gene are DFQATT and SNEGSKA (reference sequence). The CDR3 length is 15 residues. Trimming took 3 bases from V and 2 from J; bases not matched to a gene: 7. DNA of the CDR3: TGCAGTGCTAGTAGGGCTAGCGGTCCCTACAATGAGCAGTTCTTC. This encodes CSASRASGPYNEQFF.

The V gene is TRBV5-6, the J gene TRBJ1-1; D is possibly TRBD1 (5 bases). The CDR3 has 17 residues. Between the trimmed V and J ends, which lost 0 bases and 2 bases, there was a span of 17 bases. Germline loops: CDR1 SGHDT, CDR2 YYEEEE. DNA for the CDR3: TGTGCCAGCAGCTTGGACCCGGGACGGCTGCTAAACACTGAAGCTTTCTTT. This gives the protein CASSLDPGRLLNTEAFF.

This clonotype was recorded many times. V and J are TRBV7-2 and TRBJ1-2; 7 bases map to TRBD1. Germline lookup yields CDR1 SGHTA and CDR2 FQGNSA. The CDR3 consists of 13 residues. Unmatched junction bases numbered 6, after V lost 6 bases and J lost 5 bases. The CDR3 is CASSSDRVYGYTF. The CDR3 DNA is TGTGCCAGCAGTTCTGACAGGGTGTATGGCTACACCTTC.